Listed here are 27 T cell receptor beta chains from one sample, sequenced in a study of T cell responses to AZD1222 COVID-19 vaccine. The data were produced by immunoSEQ multiplex PCR, yet TCRdb's version contains in-frame clones alone and is incomplete. The sample consists of about 83,000 clones, more than 75% of them appearing once. Source: peripheral blood, taken on day 0 of AZD1222 vaccination. The receptors were gathered from an adult in good health.

The chain is built from TRBV7-9 and TRBJ2-7; possibly TRBD1 or TRBD2 for D (7 bases each). Germline-derived CDR1 and CDR2 are SEHNR and FQNEAQ (reference sequence). CDR3 length equals 15 residues. The V gene lost 1 base and the J gene lost 3 bases, with 13 bases spanning the gap. The CDR3 loop reads CASSLGGGGSYEQYF. CDR3 sequence (DNA): TGTGCCAGCAGCTTAGGGGGAGGGGGCAGCTACGAGCAGTACTTC.

The chain links TRBV10-3 to TRBJ2-4; D gene ambiguous. V was clipped by 0 bases and J by 0 bases, with 9 bases between them. This CDR3 is 16 amino acids long. The V gene's germline CDR1 is ENHRY and CDR2 SYGVKD. DNA for the CDR3: TGTGCCATCAGTGAGTCAGTGACCGTAGCCAAAAACATTCAGTACTTC. The encoded protein is CAISESVTVAKNIQYF.

The chain combines TRBV5-6 with TRBJ1-1, with D perhaps matching TRBD1 (6 bases). Per germline, CDR1 SGHDT and CDR2 YYEEEE. V lost 1 base to trimming and J lost 1 base, with 14 bases between them. The CDR3 totals 16 residues. The chain's CDR3 is CASSLPGEIRNTEAFF. In DNA form, the CDR3 reads TGTGCCAGCAGCTTGCCAGGGGAGATCCGGAACACTGAAGCTTTCTTT. Full variable domain (missing parts from reference TRBV5-6 and TRBJ1-1): DAGVTQSPTHLIKTRGQQVTLRCSPKSGHDTVSWYQQALGQGPQFIFQYYEEEERQRGNFPDRFSGHQFPNYSSELNVNALLLGDSALYLCASSLPGEIRNTEAFFGQGTRLTVV.

This rearrangement joins TRBV10-3 to TRBJ2-3; D may correspond to TRBD1 or TRBD2 (5 bases each). The CDR3 covers 14 residues. V lost 9 bases and J 9 bases, leaving 22 bases between the germline ends. Germline lookup yields CDR1 ENHRY and CDR2 SYGVKD. The CDR3 coding sequence is TGTGCCATTCCCGGGACCCCGTCCTTCGGGACGCAGTATTTT. Translating gives CAIPGTPSFGTQYF.

The chain joins TRBV15 to TRBJ1-2, with D unresolved. The CDR3 totals 14 residues. With 0 bases removed from V and 2 bases from J, the gap between germline ends came to 7 bases. Germline V CDR1 and CDR2: LNHNV, YYDKDF (reference sequence). The CDR3 loop is CATSRDVGNYGYTF. The CDR3 DNA follows: TGTGCCACCAGCAGAGATGTAGGGAACTATGGCTACACCTTC.

The chain joins TRBV18 to TRBJ1-1; D remains ambiguous. CDR1 and CDR2 from the germline V gene are KGHSH and LQKENI. Deletions cut 0 bases from V and 0 bases from J, with 5 bases between. The CDR3 has 14 residues. Here the CDR3 DNA reads TGTGCCAGCTCACCACCCGGGGTGAACACTGAAGCTTTCTTT. Amino acid sequence: CASSPPGVNTEAFF.

This chain joins TRBV29-1 and TRBJ2-7; weak D call: TRBD2 (5 bases). The CDR3 has 14 residues. Germline V CDR1 and CDR2: SQVTM, ANQGSEA. The V gene lost 3 bases and the J gene lost 0 bases, with 12 bases spanning the gap. CDR3 sequence reads: CSVDRTGSSYEQYF. CDR3 in DNA: TGCAGCGTTGATCGGACGGGGAGCTCCTACGAGCAGTACTTC.

The gene calls are TRBV7-3 and TRBJ2-3; perhaps TRBD1 as D (5 bases). The CDR3 covers 16 residues. With 1 base removed from V and 3 bases from J, the gap between germline ends came to 14 bases. Germline V gene data show CDR1 as SGHTA and CDR2 as FQGTGA. The CDR3 is CASSLRAGLGTDTQYF. The CDR3 DNA sequence: TGTGCCAGCAGCTTAAGGGCAGGGCTGGGAACAGATACGCAGTATTTT.

This clone has a handful of counts. Here the CDR3 reads CASSDDRGYGYTF. The CDR3 coding sequence is TGTGCCAGCAGTGATGACAGGGGATATGGCTACACCTTC. The chain is built from TRBV6-1 and TRBJ1-2; 8 bases map to TRBD1. In germline, CDR1 is MNHNS, CDR2 SASEGT. J was trimmed by 5 bases and V by 3 bases; bases with no gene match: 2. The CDR3 runs to 13 residues.

This chain links TRBV6-2 or TRBV6-3 with TRBJ2-7, with TRBD1 matching over 8 bases. V gave up 2 bases and J gave up 5 bases; unmatched junction bases: 11. Germline CDR1 and CDR2: MNHEY and SVGEGT. The CDR3 is 16 amino acids. The CDR3 sequence is CASSYNPGGPLNEQYF. The CDR3 nucleotides are TGTGCCAGCAGTTACAATCCAGGGGGCCCCTTGAACGAGCAGTACTTC.

The chain combines TRBV10-2 with TRBJ1-4; 7 bases match TRBD1. The J segment lost 8 bases and the V segment lost 4 bases, leaving 7 bases of the junction unmatched. Germline V gene data show CDR1 as WSHSY and CDR2 as SAAADI. This CDR3 has 14 amino acids. CDR3 sequence: CASSADRPEEKLFF. DNA for the CDR3: TGCGCCAGCAGTGCGGACAGGCCTGAGGAAAAACTGTTTTTT.

This clone was seen just once. The gene calls are TRBV7-2 and TRBJ2-3; maybe TRBD2 (5 bases). CDR1 is SGHTA, CDR2 FQGNSA, per germline. The germline V and J ends were trimmed by 0 bases and 3 bases, with 16 bases remaining between them. The CDR3 is made up of 17 amino acids. CDR3 region: CASSLAPSGSGTDTQYF. In nucleotides, the CDR3 is TGTGCCAGCAGCTTAGCACCGTCGGGGAGCGGTACAGATACGCAGTATTTT.

The DNA for the CDR3 is TGTGCCAGCAGCCCTGAGAGGAGCGGGGGCTACAATGAGCAGTTCTTC. It yields the protein CASSPERSGGYNEQFF. The rearrangement joins TRBV9 to TRBJ2-1; 8 bases agree with TRBD2. This CDR3 contains 16 residues. The V segment lost 4 bases and the J segment 3 bases; nucleotides outside the gene matches: 9. Germline V gene lookup returns CDR1 SGDLS and CDR2 YYNGEE.

J is TRBJ2-2 and V is TRBV12-5; D call uncertain. This CDR3 is built from 15 residues. Trimming took 6 bases from V and 0 from J, leaving 11 bases between them. Per germline, CDR1 LGHNT and CDR2 FRNRAP. The CDR3 loop is CASGAQRANTGELFF. CDR3 coding DNA: TGTGCTAGTGGAGCACAGCGCGCGAACACCGGGGAGCTGTTTTTT.

The chain joins TRBV10-3 to TRBJ1-2, with unresolved D. V was pared by 0 bases and J by 2 bases, with 7 bases between. Germline values: CDR1 ENHRY, CDR2 SYGVKD. The CDR3 is made up of 14 amino acids. CDR3 sequence (DNA): TGTGCCATCAGTGAGTCAAGGGTAAACTATGGCTACACCTTC. Protein sequence: CAISESRVNYGYTF.

This chain joins TRBV12-3 or TRBV12-4 and TRBJ1-1, with D uncertain. V lost 7 bases and J 1 base, leaving 7 bases between the germline ends. The CDR3 is 12 amino acids. Written as DNA, the CDR3 is TGTGCCAGCAACTTCAAGAACACTGAAGCTTTCTTT. It yields the protein CASNFKNTEAFF.

This chain connects TRBV4-3 to TRBJ1-4; D unresolved. The CDR3 is 13 amino acids. Per the germline V gene, CDR1 is LGHNA and CDR2 is YSLEER. Trimming left V 7 bases short and J 3 bases short, with 9 bases between. CDR3 protein: CASKGIANEKLFF. The CDR3 nucleotides are TGCGCCAGCAAGGGCATAGCTAATGAAAAACTGTTTTTT.

V usage is TRBV4-1 and J usage is TRBJ2-2, with D unclear. V was trimmed by 5 bases and J by 0 bases, leaving 7 bases between them. Per germline, CDR1 MGHRA and CDR2 YSYEKL. CDR3 length: 14 amino acids. DNA for the CDR3: TGCGCCAGCAGCGGCCAGACGAACACCGGGGAGCTGTTTTTT. It yields the protein CASSGQTNTGELFF.

This rearrangement joins TRBV30 to TRBJ2-1, with D maybe TRBD2 (5 bases). The CDR3 runs to 11 residues. Trimming stripped 5 bases from V and 7 bases from J, with 9 bases between. CDR1 is GTSNPN, CDR2 SVGIG, per germline (reference sequence). CDR3 coding DNA: TGTGCCTGGGCTACTAGGAATGAGCAGTTCTTC. The encoded protein is CAWATRNEQFF. The variable domain in full, completed from reference TRBV30 and TRBJ2-1, reads SQTIHQWPATLVQPVGSPLSLECTVEGTSNPNLYWYRQAAGRGLQLLFYSVGIGQISSEVPQNLSASRPQDRQFILSSKKLLLSDSGFYLCAWATRNEQFFGPGTRLTVL.

This chain uses TRBV3-1 (or the pseudogene TRBV3-2) with TRBJ1-2, with TRBD1 matching over 8 bases. The CDR3 is 16 residues long. CDR1 and CDR2 from the germline V gene are LGHDT and YNNKEL (reference sequence). V lost 0 bases to trimming and J lost 6 bases; unmatched junction nucleotides: 9. Written as DNA, the CDR3 is TGTGCCAGCAGCCAAGATTTATCCGCAGGGGGCAATGGCTACACCTTC. The encoded protein is CASSQDLSAGGNGYTF.

The rearrangement joins TRBV7-9 to TRBJ1-5, with D possibly being TRBD1 (6 bases). The CDR3 length is 14 residues. V was clipped by 5 bases and J by 6 bases, with 14 bases between them. CDR1 is SEHNR, CDR2 FQNEAQ, per germline (reference sequence). The CDR3 sequence is CASSLMGASQPQHF. The DNA for the CDR3 is TGTGCCAGCAGCCTAATGGGGGCAAGTCAGCCCCAGCATTTT.

The chain combines TRBV6-6 with TRBJ2-2; D not resolved. Germline loops: CDR1 MNHNY, CDR2 SVGAGI (reference sequence). The CDR3 totals 13 residues. Deletions cut 6 bases from V and 0 bases from J, with 5 bases between. The CDR3: CASRGSNTGELFF. As DNA, the CDR3 is TGTGCCAGCAGGGGGTCGAACACCGGGGAGCTGTTTTTT.

This clone is a singleton in its sample. The chain couples TRBV2 to TRBJ2-7; possibly TRBD1 for D (6 bases). Trimming removed 7 bases at V and 6 bases at J, with 19 bases between. Per the germline V gene, CDR1 is SNHLY and CDR2 is FYNNEI. The CDR3 has 14 residues. The CDR3 sequence: CASKDGRQVGEQYF. The CDR3 bases are TGTGCCAGCAAGGATGGAAGACAGGTGGGCGAGCAGTACTTC.

This sequence joins TRBV5-1 and TRBJ1-1; maybe TRBD1 (5 bases). Germline CDR1 and CDR2: SGHRS and YFSETQ. The CDR3 has 14 amino acids. Trimming shortened V by 4 bases and J by 3 bases, and 13 bases separated the two germline ends. The CDR3 bases are TGCGCCAGCAGCCCCCACGGGGGAGACACTGAAGCTTTCTTT. It yields the protein CASSPHGGDTEAFF.

The rearrangement uses TRBV19 and TRBJ2-7; 8 positions match TRBD2. The CDR3 is 17 amino acids. Germline loops: CDR1 LNHDA, CDR2 SQIVND (reference sequence). J was trimmed by 0 bases and V by 3 bases; bases with no gene match: 10. The CDR3 nucleotides are TGTGCCAGTAGTATTAGGAAAGCGGGAGACAGCTCCTACGAGCAGTACTTC. This codes for CASSIRKAGDSSYEQYF.

The chain carries TRBV3-1 (or the pseudogene TRBV3-2) and TRBJ2-6, with 8 bases lining up with TRBD1. V lost 2 bases to trimming and J lost 0 bases; unmatched junction nucleotides: 6. The CDR3 is 18 residues long. The germline V gene encodes CDR1 LGHDT and CDR2 YNNKEL (reference sequence). DNA of the CDR3: TGTGCCAGCAGCCAACCGGGACAGGCCATCTCTGGGGCCAACGTCCTGACTTTC. Encoded protein: CASSQPGQAISGANVLTF.

The chain has TRBV14 and TRBJ2-5; no reliable D call. Trimming stripped 7 bases from V and 1 base from J, with 13 bases between. The CDR3 runs 14 residues. Germline V gene lookup returns CDR1 SGHDN and CDR2 FVKESK. The CDR3 loop is CASTFTELQETQYF. In nucleotides, the CDR3 is TGTGCCAGCACCTTTACTGAGCTCCAAGAGACCCAGTACTTC.